This T cell receptor beta chain originates from a study of radiation and T cells in renal cell carcinoma. Broader study findings: Top tumor clonotypes rose in blood 2 weeks post-radiation, then contracted. Without pretreatment biopsies, baseline tumor clonotype presence was undetermined.

Only in-frame clones appear in the TCRdb table, and some are missing; sequencing was by immunoSEQ multiplex PCR. The table includes more than 60,000 clones, roughly 85% detected once. The sample holds one count of this clone. Its antigen is unidentified. Described time point: blood 4 weeks post-SBRT, at nephrectomy. Treatment meaning: 15 Gy SBRT to primary tumor, nephrectomy 4 weeks later. After SBRT, blood was collected at 2 and 4 weeks, plus baseline. Clear cell pathology was present in this patient's renal cell carcinoma. Germline V gene sequence: CDR1 SGHKS, CDR2 YYEKEE (reference sequence). Trimming removed 0 bases from V and 0 bases from J; junction bases left unmatched: 6. There are 17 residues in the CDR3.

This sequence originates from a woman aged 55-70 years with renal cell carcinoma. The chain uses TRBV5-5 and TRBJ1-3; 7 positions match TRBD1. The sample in question was blood, obtained from a patient whose treatment included radiotherapy and nephrectomy. The CDR3 DNA is TGTGCCAGCAGCTTGGTTGACAGGGCCTACTCTGGAAACACCATATATTTT. As protein: CASSLVDRAYSGNTIYF.